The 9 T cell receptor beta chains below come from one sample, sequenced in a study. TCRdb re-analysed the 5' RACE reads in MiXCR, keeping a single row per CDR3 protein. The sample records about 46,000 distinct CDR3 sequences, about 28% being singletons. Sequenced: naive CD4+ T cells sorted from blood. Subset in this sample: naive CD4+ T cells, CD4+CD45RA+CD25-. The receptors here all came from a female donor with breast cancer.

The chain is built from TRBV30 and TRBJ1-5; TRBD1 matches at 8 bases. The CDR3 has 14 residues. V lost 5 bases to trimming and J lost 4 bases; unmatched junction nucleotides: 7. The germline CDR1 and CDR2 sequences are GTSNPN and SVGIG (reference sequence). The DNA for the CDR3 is TGTGCCTGGGGCAGGGGGCTTGGAAATCAGCCCCAGCATTTT. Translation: CAWGRGLGNQPQHF.

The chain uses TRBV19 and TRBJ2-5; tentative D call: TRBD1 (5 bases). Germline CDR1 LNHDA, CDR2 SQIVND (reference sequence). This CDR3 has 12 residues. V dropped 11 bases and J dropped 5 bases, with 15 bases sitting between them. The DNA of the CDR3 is TGTGCCTCGCGGCAGGCAGGGGAGACCCAGTACTTC. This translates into CASRQAGETQYF.

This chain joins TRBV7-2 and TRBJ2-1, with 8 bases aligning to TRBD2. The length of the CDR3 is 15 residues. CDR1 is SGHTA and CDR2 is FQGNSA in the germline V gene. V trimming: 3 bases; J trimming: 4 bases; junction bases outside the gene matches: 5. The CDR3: CASSFRREGYNEQFF. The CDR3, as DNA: TGTGCCAGCAGCTTCCGACGGGAGGGATACAATGAGCAGTTCTTC.

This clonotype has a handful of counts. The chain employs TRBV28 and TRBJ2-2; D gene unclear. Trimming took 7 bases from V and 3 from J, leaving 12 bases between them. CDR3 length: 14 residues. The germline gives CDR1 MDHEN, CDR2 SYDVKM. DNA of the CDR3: TGTGCCAGCATAAGTTTCGGAGACACCGGGGAGCTGTTTTTT. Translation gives CASISFGDTGELFF.

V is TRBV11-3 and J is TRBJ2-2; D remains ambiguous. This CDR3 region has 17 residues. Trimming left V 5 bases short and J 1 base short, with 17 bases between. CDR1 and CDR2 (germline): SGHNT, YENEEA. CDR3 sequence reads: CASSPALGRLNTGELFF. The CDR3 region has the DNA TGTGCCAGCAGCCCGGCCCTAGGCCGCTTGAACACCGGGGAGCTGTTTTTT.

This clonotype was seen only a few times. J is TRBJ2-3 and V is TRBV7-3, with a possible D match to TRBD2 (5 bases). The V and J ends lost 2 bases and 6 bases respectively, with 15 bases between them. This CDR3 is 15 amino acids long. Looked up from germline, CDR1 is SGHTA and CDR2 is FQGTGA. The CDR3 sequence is CASSLVSDSPDTQYF. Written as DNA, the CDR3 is TGTGCCAGCAGCTTAGTTTCGGACTCCCCGGATACGCAGTATTTT.

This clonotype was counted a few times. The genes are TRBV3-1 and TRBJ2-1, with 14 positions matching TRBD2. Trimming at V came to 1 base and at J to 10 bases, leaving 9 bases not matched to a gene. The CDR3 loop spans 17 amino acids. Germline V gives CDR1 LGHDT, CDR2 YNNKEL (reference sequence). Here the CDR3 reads CASSQGTGLAGEREQFF. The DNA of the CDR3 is TGTGCCAGCAGCCAAGGGACGGGACTAGCGGGGGAGCGGGAGCAGTTCTTC.

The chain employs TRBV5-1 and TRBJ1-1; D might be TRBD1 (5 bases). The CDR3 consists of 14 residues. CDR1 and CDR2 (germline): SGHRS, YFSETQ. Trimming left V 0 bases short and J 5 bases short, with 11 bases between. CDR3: CASSLGYQGTEAFF. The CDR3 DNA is TGCGCCAGCAGCTTGGGATACCAGGGAACTGAAGCTTTCTTT.

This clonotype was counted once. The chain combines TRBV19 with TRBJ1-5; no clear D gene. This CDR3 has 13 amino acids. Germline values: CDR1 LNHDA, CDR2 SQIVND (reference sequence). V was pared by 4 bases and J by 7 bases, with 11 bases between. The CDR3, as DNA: TGTGCCAGTAGTACCATATCCGGACAGCCCCAGCATTTT. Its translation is CASSTISGQPQHF.